The 24 T cell receptor beta chains listed next were all sequenced from one sample in a study of shared clonotypes between healthy human individuals. Clones were sequenced by immunoSEQ multiplex PCR, and TCRdb holds only the in-frame ones, with some missing. The sample includes about 490,000 clones, 79% of them seen just once. What was sequenced was PBMCs. The receptors stem from a woman aged 40-49 years in good health. Some clones in this sample may be carry-over from other donors' samples.

Concerning this clone: Other nucleotide sequences in the sample specify the same CDR3. The chain carries TRBV15 and TRBJ2-5; the D is unclear. With 0 bases removed from V and 2 bases from J, the gap between germline ends came to 10 bases. The CDR3 is 15 amino acids. CDR1 is LNHNV and CDR2 is YYDKDF in the germline V gene (reference sequence). The CDR3 spells CATSRDPQQQETQYF. DNA for the CDR3: TGTGCCACCAGCAGAGATCCACAGCAACAAGAGACCCAGTACTTC.

The chain joins TRBV13 to TRBJ1-2; D ambiguous. The CDR3 contains 15 residues. The V gene lost 5 bases and the J gene lost 2 bases, with 15 bases spanning the gap. In germline, CDR1 is PRHDT, CDR2 FYEKMQ (reference sequence). The CDR3 sequence is CASSDSRGGNYGYTF. CDR3 nucleotides: TGTGCCAGCAGCGACTCCCGAGGAGGAAACTATGGCTACACCTTC.

The chain employs TRBV5-1 and TRBJ2-1; possibly TRBD1 for D (6 bases). The V gene lost 5 bases and the J gene lost 9 bases, with 18 bases spanning the gap. CDR1 is SGHRS, CDR2 YFSETQ, per germline. The CDR3 has 14 residues. In nucleotides, the CDR3 is TGCGCCAGCAGTATAATACAGGGTAGCAGTGAGCAGTTCTTC. Amino acids: CASSIIQGSSEQFF.

This chain joins TRBV4-2 and TRBJ1-1; no firm D call. The CDR3 consists of 14 residues. Germline CDR1 reads LGHNA; CDR2 reads YNFKEQ. V lost 5 bases, J lost 1 base, and 11 bases lay in between. The CDR3 loop is CASSSMKANTEAFF. For the CDR3, the DNA is TGTGCCAGCAGCTCCATGAAGGCGAACACTGAAGCTTTCTTT.

The gene calls are TRBV5-6 and TRBJ1-1; D is ambiguous. V was trimmed by 4 bases and J by 7 bases, leaving 17 bases between them. The CDR3 sequence is 14 residues long. Germline CDR1 and CDR2: SGHDT and YYEEEE. CDR3 nucleotides: TGTGCCAGCAGCAAGGACGCGAGTCGTAGTGAAGCTTTCTTT. Translation: CASSKDASRSEAFF. Full variable domain (remainder filled in from reference TRBV5-6 and TRBJ1-1): DAGVTQSPTHLIKTRGQQVTLRCSPKSGHDTVSWYQQALGQGPQFIFQYYEEEERQRGNFPDRFSGHQFPNYSSELNVNALLLGDSALYLCASSKDASRSEAFFGQGTRLTVV.

The chain joins TRBV28 to TRBJ1-5; 7 bases align to TRBD1. Trimming cost V 3 bases and J 7 bases; bases outside gene matches: 3. The CDR3 spans 13 residues. Germline V gene lookup returns CDR1 MDHEN and CDR2 SYDVKM. The CDR3 region is CASSLYRGQPQHF. The CDR3 DNA sequence: TGTGCCAGCAGTTTGTACAGGGGCCAGCCCCAGCATTTT. The complete variable domain, with remaining parts taken from reference TRBV28 and TRBJ1-5, reads DVKVTQSSRYLVKRTGEKVFLECVQDMDHENMFWYRQDPGLGLRLIYFSYDVKMKEKGDIPEGYSVSREKKERFSLILESASTNQTSMYLCASSLYRGQPQHFGDGTRLSIL.

This chain connects TRBV13 to TRBJ2-3; 8 nucleotides agree with TRBD2. V lost 4 bases and J lost 6; bases outside the gene matches: 12. This CDR3 has 16 amino acids. CDR1 PRHDT and CDR2 FYEKMQ come from the germline V gene (reference sequence). The DNA for the CDR3 is TGTGCCAGCAGCTCCCTCTCTCGCGGGGGGCGGGATACGCAGTATTTT. As protein: CASSSLSRGGRDTQYF.

This chain joins TRBV19 and TRBJ1-5; TRBD1 might be the D (5 bases). CDR1 is LNHDA and CDR2 is SQIVND in the germline V gene (reference sequence). CDR3 size: 18 residues. The germline V and J ends were trimmed by 6 bases and 0 bases, with 21 bases remaining between them. The CDR3 is CASRKDRGEGYSNQPQHF. CDR3 sequence (DNA): TGTGCCAGTAGGAAGGATAGGGGAGAGGGGTATAGCAATCAGCCCCAGCATTTT.

The gene calls are TRBV28 and TRBJ2-4; 10 nucleotides match TRBD1. J was trimmed by 0 bases and V by 6 bases; bases with no gene match: 8. Germline lookup yields CDR1 MDHEN and CDR2 SYDVKM. The CDR3 contains 17 residues. The CDR3 here is CASSLRDRGLAKNIQYF. The CDR3 coding sequence is TGTGCCAGCAGCCTGCGCGACAGGGGGCTAGCCAAAAACATTCAGTACTTC.

The chain carries TRBV7-3 and TRBJ2-2; D might be TRBD1 or TRBD2, each matching 5 bases. This CDR3 has 15 residues. V was trimmed by 5 bases and J by 7 bases, leaving 17 bases between them. The V gene's germline CDR1 is SGHTA and CDR2 FQGTGA. The chain's CDR3 is CASSRAGGEGGELFF. The CDR3 nucleotides are TGTGCCAGCAGCAGAGCTGGGGGAGAGGGCGGGGAGCTGTTTTTT.

The V gene is TRBV15, the J gene TRBJ2-7; the D is unclear. Trimming left V 0 bases short and J 2 bases short, with 11 bases between. Per germline, CDR1 LNHNV and CDR2 YYDKDF (reference sequence). This CDR3 spans 15 amino acids. The CDR3 region is CATSRDPGHTYEQYF. In nucleotides, the CDR3 is TGTGCCACCAGCAGAGATCCGGGCCATACCTACGAGCAGTACTTC.

The chain recombines TRBV7-8 with TRBJ2-1, with D possibly TRBD1 on 6 matching bases. This CDR3 is built from 14 residues. The germline V gene has CDR1 SGHVS and CDR2 FQNEAQ. The V gene lost 1 base and the J gene lost 9 bases, with 13 bases spanning the gap. The CDR3 DNA is TGTGCCAGCAGCTTAGGGGGGCTTCCAAGTGAGCAGTTCTTC. Protein product: CASSLGGLPSEQFF.

V is TRBV4-1 and J is TRBJ2-7; D ambiguous. There are 14 residues in the CDR3. CDR1 is MGHRA, CDR2 YSYEKL, per germline. V dropped 4 bases and J dropped 0 bases, with 10 bases sitting between them. The CDR3 here is CASSRGPLSYEQYF. CDR3 nucleotide sequence: TGCGCCAGCAGCCGAGGACCTCTCTCCTACGAGCAGTACTTC.

As for this clone: The same CDR3 also results from other DNA sequences found in this sample. The chain recombines TRBV7-2 with TRBJ2-1; the D gene is possibly TRBD2 (6 bases). The germline V gene encodes CDR1 SGHTA and CDR2 FQGNSA. This CDR3 spans 15 amino acids. V gave up 1 base and J gave up 1 base, with 8 bases separating them. CDR3 sequence reads: CASSLVGGSYNEQFF. The CDR3 DNA reads TGTGCCAGCAGCTTAGTGGGAGGATCCTACAATGAGCAGTTCTTC.

The chain couples TRBV6-5 to TRBJ1-4; the D gene is possibly TRBD1 (5 bases). Looked up from germline, CDR1 is MNHEY and CDR2 is SVGAGI. CDR3 length: 16 residues. Trimming cost V 1 base and J 6 bases, with 15 bases left between them. The CDR3 DNA reads TGTGCCAGCAGTTACTTCGGCGGGGGGTTCCATGAAAAACTGTTTTTT. It encodes CASSYFGGGFHEKLFF.

This clone counts as medium-sized. Within the sample, other DNA sequences also encode this same CDR3. The V call is TRBV10-1, the J call TRBJ1-2; the D gene is possibly TRBD1 (6 bases). This CDR3 region has 14 residues. V gave up 2 bases and J gave up 3 bases, with 10 bases separating them. Germline V gene data show CDR1 as WNHNN and CDR2 as SYGVQD (reference sequence). The CDR3 region has the DNA TGCGCCAGCAGTGAGGAACAGGGAGACTATGGCTACACCTTC. As protein: CASSEEQGDYGYTF.

V gene TRBV10-2 combines with J gene TRBJ2-7, with a weak D call TRBD2 (6 bases). The length of the CDR3 is 16 residues. Germline CDR1 reads WSHSY; CDR2 reads SAAADI. The germline V and J ends were trimmed by 2 bases and 3 bases, with 17 bases remaining between them. This CDR3 is CASSEAAGRRIYEQYF. As DNA, the CDR3 is TGCGCCAGCAGTGAGGCCGCGGGACGGAGGATCTACGAGCAGTACTTC.

The CDR3 DNA reads as TGTGCCAGCAGATTAGAGGGGGCGAACACCGGGGAGCTGTTTTTT. As protein: CASRLEGANTGELFF. This chain joins TRBV25-1 and TRBJ2-2; D perhaps matches TRBD1 (6 bases). Per the germline V gene, CDR1 is MGHDK and CDR2 is SYGVNS. The CDR3 extends over 15 amino acids. V gave up 6 bases and J gave up 0 bases, with 11 bases separating them.

This chain uses TRBV15 with TRBJ2-7, with no clear D. The germline V gene has CDR1 LNHNV and CDR2 YYDKDF (reference sequence). The CDR3 is 14 amino acids. Between the trimmed V and J ends, which lost 3 bases and 1 base, there was a span of 10 bases. CDR3 region: CATSSRLDSYEQYF. The CDR3 bases are TGTGCCACCAGCAGCCGACTTGATTCCTACGAGCAGTACTTC. The full variable domain, its missing parts supplied by reference TRBV15 and TRBJ2-7, is DAMVIQNPRYQVTQFGKPVTLSCSQTLNHNVMYWYQQKSSQAPKLLFHYYDKDFNNEADTPDNFQSRRPNTSFCFLDIRSPGLGDTAMYLCATSSRLDSYEQYFGPGTRLTVT.

The chain carries TRBV27 and TRBJ2-7, with 7 bases matching TRBD2. V dropped 7 bases and J dropped 4; count of bases not matched to a gene: 10. This CDR3 has 14 amino acids. Germline V gene data show CDR1 as MNHEY and CDR2 as SMNVEV (reference sequence). DNA of the CDR3: TGTGCCAGCAATCTGGGAGGGAGGGTTTACGAGCAGTACTTC. Protein sequence: CASNLGGRVYEQYF.

The chain recombines TRBV11-2 with TRBJ2-7, with D perhaps matching TRBD2 (7 bases). Germline values: CDR1 SGHAT, CDR2 FQNNGV. Trimming pared 1 base from V and 1 base from J, leaving 14 bases between. CDR3 size: 16 residues. Written as DNA, the CDR3 is TGTGCCAGCAGCTTAGTAGGGGGAGGGAGTTCCTACGAGCAGTACTTC. It codes for CASSLVGGGSSYEQYF.

The rearrangement uses TRBV29-1 and TRBJ2-1; TRBD2 matches 7 bases. The junction had 8 bases not matched to a gene; V was cut back by 4 bases and J by 8 bases. This CDR3 region has 13 residues. Germline CDR1 and CDR2: SQVTM and ANQGSEA. CDR3 bases: TGCAGCGTTGGGACTAGTCGGGGCGATGAGCAGTTCTTC. Translation: CSVGTSRGDEQFF.

The chain couples TRBV4-1 to TRBJ1-4; D is possibly TRBD1 (5 bases). V lost 0 bases and J 13 bases, leaving 15 bases between the germline ends. Germline V gene lookup returns CDR1 MGHRA and CDR2 YSYEKL. This CDR3 is 14 amino acids long. CDR3 coding DNA: TGCGCCAGCAGCCAAGACTGGAGCGGAGACAGACTGTTTTTT. Translating gives CASSQDWSGDRLFF.

Comments on this clone: A far larger clone lies a single base away; this is likely a read error. This rearrangement joins TRBV25-1 to TRBJ2-5, with 9 positions matching TRBD1. The J call may not be correct, given that the DNA end is closer to TRBJ2-7. CDR3 length equals 12 residues. CDR1 and CDR2 from the germline V gene are MGHDK and SYGVNS. CDR3 in amino acids: CASGTGTCEQYF. The CDR3 bases are TGTGCCAGCGGGACAGGGACCTGCGAGCAGTACTTC.